The clone carrying this T cell receptor beta chain was seen at least ten times. The sample belongs to a study of breast tumors, draining lymph nodes, adjacent tissues. TCRdb independently ran MiXCR on the multiplex PCR reads; one entry per CDR3 protein. The sample lists approximately 230,000 distinct CDR3 sequences, 30% to 35% occurring once. The CDR3 runs 13 residues. Germline V lookup: CDR1 LNHDA, CDR2 SQIVND (reference sequence). The V and J ends lost 6 bases and 3 bases respectively, with 12 bases between them. The lymph nodes were axillary draining lymph nodes from breast cancer patients. The clonotype originates from a female donor with breast cancer. Some clones in this sample may be carry-over from other donors' samples. V gene TRBV19 combines with J gene TRBJ2-7; D not resolved. Sequenced sample: axillary lymph node tissue. DNA of the CDR3: TGTGCCAGTAGCTTAACAGTGAACTACGAGCAGTACTTC. Amino acids: CASSLTVNYEQYF.